The sequence of this TCR beta chain was determined in a study of graft-versus-host responses after intestinal transplantation. The study, taken as a whole, reports: Recipient marrow held GvH clones, some first seen in ileum or blood. Association was observed between peak circulating GvH clone levels and early post-transplant HvG declines.

The CDR3 spans 15 residues. The starting material, graft tissue, was processed to release intraepithelial and lamina propria lymphocytes. A remark on this clone: Its specificity is unknown.

Generated by immunoSEQ multiplex PCR, the TCRdb table keeps only in-frame clones and is missing some. The sample holds approximately 12,000 clones, around four fifths seen once. V usage is TRBV21-1 and J usage is TRBJ2-1; the D call TRBD2 from the table was never checked on the DNA. TRBV21-1 is reported as a pseudogene. The clonotype was recovered from a human patient who received an intestinal transplant, so some T cells may come from the graft donor. The sample consisted of ileum tissue, taken 23 days after intestinal transplant. Written as DNA, the CDR3 is TGTGCCAGCAGCAAGGTCAGCGGGACGGACAATGAGCAGTTCTTC. It translates to CASSKVSGTDNEQFF.